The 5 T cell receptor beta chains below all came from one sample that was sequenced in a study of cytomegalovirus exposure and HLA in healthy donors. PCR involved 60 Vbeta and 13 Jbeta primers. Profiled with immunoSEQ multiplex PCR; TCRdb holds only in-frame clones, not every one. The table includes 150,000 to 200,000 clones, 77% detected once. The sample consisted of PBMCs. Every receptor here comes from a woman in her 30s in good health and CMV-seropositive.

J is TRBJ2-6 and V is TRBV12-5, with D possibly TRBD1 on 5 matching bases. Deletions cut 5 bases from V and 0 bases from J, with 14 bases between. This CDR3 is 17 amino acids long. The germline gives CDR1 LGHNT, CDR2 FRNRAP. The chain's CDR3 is CASGPPSQVSGANVLTF. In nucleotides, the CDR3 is TGTGCTAGTGGTCCCCCTTCACAGGTCTCTGGGGCCAACGTCCTGACTTTC.

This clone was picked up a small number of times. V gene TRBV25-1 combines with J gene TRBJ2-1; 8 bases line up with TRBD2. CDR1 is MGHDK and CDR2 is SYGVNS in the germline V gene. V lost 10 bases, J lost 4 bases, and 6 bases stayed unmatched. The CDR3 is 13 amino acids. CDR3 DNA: TGTGCCACCGAGCGGGAGAGATACAATGAGCAGTTCTTC. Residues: CATERERYNEQFF.

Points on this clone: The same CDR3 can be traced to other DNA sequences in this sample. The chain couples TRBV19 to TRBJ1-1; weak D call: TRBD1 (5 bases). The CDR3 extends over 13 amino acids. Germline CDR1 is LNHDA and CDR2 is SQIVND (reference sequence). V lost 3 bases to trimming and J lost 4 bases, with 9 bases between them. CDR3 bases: TGTGCCAGTAGTATCTGGGGGGGCACTGAAGCTTTCTTT. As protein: CASSIWGGTEAFF.

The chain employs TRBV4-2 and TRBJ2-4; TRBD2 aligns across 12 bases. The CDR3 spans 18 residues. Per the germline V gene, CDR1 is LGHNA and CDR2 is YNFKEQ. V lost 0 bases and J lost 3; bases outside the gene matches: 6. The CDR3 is CASSQDRLAGGGKNIQYF. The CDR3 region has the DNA TGTGCCAGCAGCCAAGACAGGCTAGCGGGAGGGGGCAAAAACATTCAGTACTTC.

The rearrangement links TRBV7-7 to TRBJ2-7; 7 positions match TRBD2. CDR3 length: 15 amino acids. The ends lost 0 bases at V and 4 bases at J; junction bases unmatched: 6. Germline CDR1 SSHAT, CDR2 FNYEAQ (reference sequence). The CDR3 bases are TGTGCCAGCAGCTTAGCGCTTGGACTAGGATACGAGCAGTACTTC. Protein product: CASSLALGLGYEQYF. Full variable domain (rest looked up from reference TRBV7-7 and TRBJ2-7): GAGVSQSPRYKVTKRGQDVTLRCDPISSHATLYWYQQALGQGPEFLTYFNYEAQPDKSGLPSDRFSAERPEGSISTLTIQRTEQRDSAMYRCASSLALGLGYEQYFGPGTRLTVT.